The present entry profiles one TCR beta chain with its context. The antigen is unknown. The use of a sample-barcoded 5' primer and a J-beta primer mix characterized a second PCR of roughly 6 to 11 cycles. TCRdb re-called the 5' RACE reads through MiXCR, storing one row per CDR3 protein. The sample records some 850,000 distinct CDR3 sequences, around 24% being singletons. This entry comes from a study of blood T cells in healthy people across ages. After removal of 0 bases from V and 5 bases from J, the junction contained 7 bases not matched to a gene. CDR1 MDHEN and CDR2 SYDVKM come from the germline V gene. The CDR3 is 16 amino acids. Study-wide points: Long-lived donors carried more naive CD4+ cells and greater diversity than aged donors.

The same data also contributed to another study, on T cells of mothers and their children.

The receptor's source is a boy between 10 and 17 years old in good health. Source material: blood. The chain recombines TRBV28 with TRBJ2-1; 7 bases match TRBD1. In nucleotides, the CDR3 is TGTGCCAGCAGTTTATGGCTGCGGACAGGTCACAATGAGCAGTTCTTC. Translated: CASSLWLRTGHNEQFF.